This T cell receptor (beta chain) comes out of a study of cytomegalovirus exposure and HLA in healthy donors. Overall study results and limits: TCR beta V segments were, for the most part, productive about 87% or about 30% of the time in an earlier analysis.

With 60 Vbeta and 13 Jbeta primers, the PCR was carried out. Profiling relied on immunoSEQ multiplex PCR, and the TCRdb table lists in-frame clones only, not all of them. The table records under 200,000 clones, approximately 78% of them present only once. A word on this clone: Its antigen remains unknown.

The receptor comes from a young woman in good health and CMV-seronegative. The sequenced sample consisted of PBMCs.

Here the CDR3 reads CASSAHRDEQYF. The CDR3 nucleotides are TGTGCCAGCAGCGCCCACAGGGACGAGCAGTACTTC. This chain uses TRBV11-2 with TRBJ2-5, with D tentatively TRBD1 (6 bases). The end of the DNA is better explained by TRBJ2-7, so the J call may be wrong. In germline, CDR1 is SGHAT, CDR2 FQNNGV. The CDR3 has 12 residues.